The 23 T cell receptor beta chains below come from one sample, sequenced in a study of blood T cell repertoires in COVID-19. Produced via immunoSEQ multiplex PCR; TCRdb's table is partial and in-frame only. The repertoire holds 250,000 or so clones, over 65% seen once, with 2.5% to 4% in the top ten. The specimen was peripheral blood. All receptors come from a woman of 80 years or more with acute or convalescent COVID-19.

The chain carries TRBV9 and TRBJ1-1, with D possibly TRBD1 on 6 matching bases. With 3 bases removed from V and 9 bases from J, the gap between germline ends came to 21 bases. The CDR3 covers 15 residues. Germline values: CDR1 SGDLS, CDR2 YYNGEE. The CDR3 sequence is CASSADPGTPRQAFF. The CDR3 coding sequence is TGTGCCAGCAGCGCCGACCCAGGGACACCCCGACAAGCTTTCTTT. Variable domain in full (rest from reference TRBV9 and TRBJ1-1): DSGVTQTPKHLITATGQRVTLRCSPRSGDLSVYWYQQSLDQGLQFLIQYYNGEERAKGNILERFSAQQFPDLHSELNLSSLELGDSALYFCASSADPGTPRQAFFGQGTRLTVV.

The V call is TRBV3-1 (or the pseudogene TRBV3-2), the J call TRBJ2-4; possibly TRBD2 for D (6 bases). This CDR3 is 15 amino acids long. The germline V and J ends were trimmed by 4 bases and 0 bases, with 10 bases remaining between them. The germline V gene encodes CDR1 LGHDT and CDR2 YNNKEL (reference sequence). The CDR3 sequence: CASSRGDLAKNIQYF. The CDR3 DNA reads as TGTGCCAGCAGCCGCGGGGACCTAGCCAAAAACATTCAGTACTTC.

This clone was observed a handful of times. This chain joins TRBV18 and TRBJ1-1; no reliable D call. This CDR3 comprises 17 residues. V was pared by 3 bases and J by 4 bases, with 21 bases between. Per the germline V gene, CDR1 is KGHSH and CDR2 is LQKENI. Here the CDR3 DNA reads TGTGCCAGCTCACCGAGAGCTCAAGCGGGCGCGGGCACTGAAGCTTTCTTT. Translation gives CASSPRAQAGAGTEAFF.

The chain uses TRBV15 and TRBJ1-5; D is possibly TRBD1 (6 bases). The CDR3 is 17 residues long. V lost 5 bases and J lost 4, with 21 bases in between. Germline V gene lookup returns CDR1 LNHNV and CDR2 YYDKDF (reference sequence). The CDR3 reads CATSPRGGQPLNQPQHF. CDR3 nucleotides: TGTGCCACCAGCCCTAGGGGGGGGCAGCCACTAAATCAGCCCCAGCATTTT.

The sample holds many counts of this clone. This chain links TRBV12-3 or TRBV12-4 with TRBJ1-1; 11 bases are a match to TRBD1. V trimming: 3 bases; J trimming: 11 bases; junction bases outside the gene matches: 5. This CDR3 region has 13 residues. The CDR3 nucleotides read TGTGCCAGCAGTTTGGGACAGGGGGGTGAGGCTTTCTTT. Its translation is CASSLGQGGEAFF.

This chain links TRBV7-9 with TRBJ1-2; no firm D call. Germline loops: CDR1 SEHNR, CDR2 FQNEAQ (reference sequence). Between the trimmed V and J ends, which lost 7 bases and 0 bases, there was a span of 12 bases. The CDR3 has 14 residues. The CDR3 here is CASTGESPNYGYTF. The CDR3, as DNA: TGTGCCAGCACAGGAGAATCCCCTAACTATGGCTACACCTTC.

The chain recombines TRBV7-2 with TRBJ1-1; D not certain. The CDR3 contains 15 residues. V dropped 2 bases and J dropped 8 bases, with 18 bases sitting between them. Germline values: CDR1 SGHTA, CDR2 FQGNSA. The CDR3 is CASSLRRSLGAEAFF. The DNA for the CDR3 is TGTGCCAGCAGCTTAAGGAGGAGCCTAGGAGCAGAAGCTTTCTTT.

The rearrangement links TRBV5-1 to TRBJ1-1; TRBD1 aligns across 7 bases. CDR1 and CDR2 from the germline V gene are SGHRS and YFSETQ. V gave up 4 bases and J gave up 8 bases; unmatched junction bases: 5. This CDR3 has 12 residues. CDR3 protein: CASSLRQGEAFF. The CDR3 coding sequence is TGCGCCAGCAGCCTCCGACAGGGCGAAGCTTTCTTT.

The J gene is TRBJ1-1, the V gene TRBV5-6, with D uncertain. Per the germline V gene, CDR1 is SGHDT and CDR2 is YYEEEE. The CDR3 runs 14 residues. V shed 4 bases and J shed 4 bases, with 14 bases lying between them. CDR3 region: CASSEEGGSTEAFF. DNA of the CDR3: TGTGCCAGCAGCGAGGAGGGCGGGAGCACTGAAGCTTTCTTT.

The chain recombines TRBV9 with TRBJ2-2; TRBD2 agrees at 13 bases. The CDR3 runs 19 residues. Germline CDR1 reads SGDLS; CDR2 reads YYNGEE. Losses at the gene ends were 4 bases for V and 6 bases for J; bases not matched to a gene: 15. The CDR3 sequence: CASSLLAGGPSGRSGELFF. The DNA of the CDR3 is TGTGCCAGCAGCCTACTAGCGGGAGGGCCCTCGGGTCGGTCCGGGGAGCTGTTTTTT.

The genes are TRBV6-5 and TRBJ1-1; TRBD1 agrees at 7 bases. J gave up 3 bases and V 6 bases, and 7 bases lay outside the gene matches. CDR1 and CDR2 from the germline V gene are MNHEY and SVGAGI. CDR3 length equals 14 residues. The DNA of the CDR3 is TGTGCCAGCAGCTTCGGGACAGCACACACTGAAGCTTTCTTT. It specifies CASSFGTAHTEAFF.

J is TRBJ2-2 and V is TRBV5-4; 7 bases are a match to TRBD2. This CDR3 contains 16 residues. CDR1 is SGHNT, CDR2 YYREEE, per germline (reference sequence). V shed 3 bases, J shed 0 bases, and the junction held 5 bases outside the gene matches. The CDR3 DNA sequence: TGTGCCAGCAGCTCTGGGGGGGGAGCGAACACCGGGGAGCTGTTTTTT. Protein product: CASSSGGGANTGELFF.

This chain links TRBV11-2 with TRBJ2-1; D ambiguous. CDR3 length: 15 residues. CDR1 and CDR2 (germline): SGHAT, FQNNGV. Trimming cost V 1 base and J 10 bases, with 17 bases left between them. Here the CDR3 DNA reads TGTGCCAGCAGCTTAGCGTCCCCCGAGGCTTACGAGCAGTTCTTC. It translates to CASSLASPEAYEQFF.

The chain links TRBV19 to TRBJ2-4; TRBD2 agrees at 7 bases. Germline V CDR1 and CDR2: LNHDA, SQIVND (reference sequence). V was pared by 3 bases and J by 0 bases, with 8 bases of the junction left unmatched. The CDR3 sequence is 17 residues long. The CDR3 DNA reads as TGTGCCAGTAGTATTTATGAGGGAGGGGTAGCCAAAAACATTCAGTACTTC. It encodes CASSIYEGGVAKNIQYF.

This rearrangement joins TRBV7-2 to TRBJ1-1; unclear D gene. CDR1 is SGHTA and CDR2 is FQGNSA in the germline V gene. V was shortened by 1 base and J by 5 bases, with 14 bases between the two germline ends. The CDR3 is 15 amino acids. The chain's CDR3 is CASSLDSRTGTEAFF. DNA for the CDR3: TGTGCCAGCAGCTTAGATTCGAGGACTGGGACTGAAGCTTTCTTT. Filled out from reference TRBV7-2 and TRBJ1-1, the complete variable domain reads GAGVSQSPSNKVTEKGKDVELRCDPISGHTALYWYRQSLGQGLEFLIYFQGNSAPDKSGLPSDRFSAERTGGSVSTLTIQRTQQEDSAVYLCASSLDSRTGTEAFFGQGTRLTVV.

The V and J genes are TRBV7-2 and TRBJ1-5; D may be TRBD1 (6 bases). CDR1 and CDR2 from the germline V gene are SGHTA and FQGNSA. V was shortened by 6 bases and J by 7 bases, with 16 bases between the two germline ends. This CDR3 is 14 amino acids long. CDR3 nucleotide sequence: TGTGCCAGCAGTTACGCCGGGACAAGCCAGCCCCAGCATTTT. Translating it yields CASSYAGTSQPQHF.

The chain recombines TRBV7-2 with TRBJ1-1; a possible D gene is TRBD1 (6 bases). CDR1 and CDR2 (germline): SGHTA, FQGNSA. The CDR3 extends over 15 amino acids. Trimming stripped 5 bases from V and 5 bases from J, with 18 bases between. The CDR3 is CASSPGGTGRTEAFF. Here the CDR3 DNA reads TGTGCCAGCAGCCCAGGAGGTACAGGGAGAACTGAAGCTTTCTTT.

The V call is TRBV5-1, the J call TRBJ2-1; D is possibly TRBD1 (7 bases). The CDR3 covers 13 residues. Germline CDR1 SGHRS, CDR2 YFSETQ. Between the trimmed V and J ends, which lost 3 bases and 9 bases, there was a span of 13 bases. CDR3 nucleotide sequence: TGCGCCAGCAGCTCTCAGGGGGGCGGTGAGCAGTTCTTC. Translation gives CASSSQGGGEQFF.

This chain connects TRBV6-1 to TRBJ1-2; 7 bases agree with TRBD1. The CDR3 extends over 15 amino acids. Unmatched junction bases numbered 7, after V lost 1 base and J lost 5 bases. Germline loops: CDR1 MNHNS, CDR2 SASEGT. The CDR3 DNA reads TGTGCCAGCAGTGAAGGGGCAGGGGGGCCTTATGGCTACACCTTC. Translated, it gives CASSEGAGGPYGYTF.

This clone has just a few counts. The chain combines TRBV7-9 with TRBJ2-5; 12 bases line up with TRBD1. Germline-derived CDR1 and CDR2 are SEHNR and FQNEAQ (reference sequence). The V and J ends lost 0 bases and 5 bases, in that order; junction bases with no gene match: 7. This CDR3 is 17 amino acids long. CDR3 in amino acids: CASSLALGTGGSETQYF. Here the CDR3 DNA reads TGTGCCAGCAGCTTAGCGCTAGGGACAGGGGGCTCGGAGACCCAGTACTTC. Full variable domain (rest looked up from reference TRBV7-9 and TRBJ2-5): DTGVSQNPRHKITKRGQNVTFRCDPISEHNRLYWYRQTLGQGPEFLTYFQNEAQLEKSRLLSDRFSAERPKGSFSTLEIQRTEQGDSAMYLCASSLALGTGGSETQYFGPGTRLLVL.

The chain joins TRBV15 to TRBJ2-1; a possible D gene is TRBD2 (6 bases). The V gene lost 0 bases and the J gene lost 3 bases, with 9 bases spanning the gap. CDR1 and CDR2 from the germline V gene are LNHNV and YYDKDF (reference sequence). The CDR3 totals 15 residues. CDR3 amino acids: CATSRDRGSYNEQFF. DNA for the CDR3: TGTGCCACCAGCAGAGATCGGGGGAGCTACAATGAGCAGTTCTTC.

The chain uses TRBV6-5 and TRBJ1-2; TRBD1 matches at 8 bases. With V trimmed by 4 bases and J by 3 bases, 10 bases remained unmatched. CDR1 and CDR2 (germline): MNHEY, SVGAGI. This CDR3 is 16 amino acids long. DNA of the CDR3: TGTGCCAGCAGTTTAAATCCGGGACAGGCTCACTATGGCTACACCTTC. Encoded protein: CASSLNPGQAHYGYTF.

V and J are TRBV13 and TRBJ1-2, with 8 bases fitting TRBD1. With 5 bases clipped from V and 5 bases from J, the junction kept 10 bases outside the gene matches. Germline CDR1 is PRHDT and CDR2 is FYEKMQ (reference sequence). CDR3 length: 15 amino acids. CDR3: CASSVRGRPPYGYTF. The CDR3 DNA sequence: TGTGCCAGCAGCGTCAGGGGGCGCCCCCCTTATGGCTACACCTTC.